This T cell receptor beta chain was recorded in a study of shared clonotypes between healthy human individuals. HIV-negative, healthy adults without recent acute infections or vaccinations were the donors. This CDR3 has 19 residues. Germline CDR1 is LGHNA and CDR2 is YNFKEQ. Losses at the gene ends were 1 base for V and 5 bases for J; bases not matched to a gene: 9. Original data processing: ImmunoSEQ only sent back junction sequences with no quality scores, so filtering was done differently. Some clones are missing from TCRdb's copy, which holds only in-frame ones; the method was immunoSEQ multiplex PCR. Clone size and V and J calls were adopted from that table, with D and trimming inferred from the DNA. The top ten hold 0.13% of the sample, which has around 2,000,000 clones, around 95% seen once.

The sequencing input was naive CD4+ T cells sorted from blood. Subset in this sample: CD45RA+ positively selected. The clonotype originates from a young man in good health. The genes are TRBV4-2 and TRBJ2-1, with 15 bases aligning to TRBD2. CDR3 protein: CASSQARGTSGGQDNEQFF. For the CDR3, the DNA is TGTGCCAGCAGCCAAGCCAGAGGGACTAGCGGGGGGCAGGACAATGAGCAGTTCTTC.